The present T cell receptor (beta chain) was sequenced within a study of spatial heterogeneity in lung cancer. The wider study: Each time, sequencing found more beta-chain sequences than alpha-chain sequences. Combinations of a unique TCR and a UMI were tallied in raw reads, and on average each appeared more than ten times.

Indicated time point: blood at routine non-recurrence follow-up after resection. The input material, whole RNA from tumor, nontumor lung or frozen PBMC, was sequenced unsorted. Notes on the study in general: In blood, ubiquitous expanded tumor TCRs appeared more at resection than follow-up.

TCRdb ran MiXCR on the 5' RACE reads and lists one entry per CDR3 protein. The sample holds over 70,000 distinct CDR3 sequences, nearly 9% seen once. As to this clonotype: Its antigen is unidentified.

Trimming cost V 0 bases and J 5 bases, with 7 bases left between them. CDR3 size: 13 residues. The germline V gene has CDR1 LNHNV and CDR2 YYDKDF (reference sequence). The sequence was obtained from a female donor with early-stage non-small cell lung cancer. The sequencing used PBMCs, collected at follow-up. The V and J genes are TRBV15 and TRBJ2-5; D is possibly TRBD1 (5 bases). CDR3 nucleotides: TGTGCCACCAGCAGAGATAAGGGGGAGACCCAGTACTTC. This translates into CATSRDKGETQYF.